This T cell receptor (beta chain) appears in the sequencing data of a study of T cells expressing NK-cell markers. The CDR3 consists of 17 residues. The germline V gene encodes CDR1 KGHDR and CDR2 SFDVKD. TCRdb reprocessed the 5' RACE reads; each CDR3 protein has one entry and no DNA is given. The specimen's table records around 470,000 distinct CDR3 sequences. The V call is TRBV24-1, the J call TRBJ2-1; there is no DNA to check the TCRdb D call of TRBD2. The TCR comes from a woman in her fifties or sixties in good health. Specimen: blood T cells: a sorted CD56 or NKG2C T cell subset, CD4+ or CD8+ T cells, or bulk PBMC T cells (not recorded which). CDR3 sequence reads: CATSDPGTSGSVNEQFF.